Sequencing of this TCR beta chain was carried out in a study of blood T cell repertoires in COVID-19. Study in general: Sites across the United States, Italy and Spain contributed samples from acute and convalescent COVID-19. From T cells, B-cell-depleted T cells, or PBMCs came the material, which was cDNA or gDNA.

In the authors' methods: Cell counts per sample came from amplifying reference gene primers. Sequenced by immunoSEQ multiplex PCR; TCRdb stores in-frame clones only, minus some. The D gene and trimming were derived from the DNA, and the V and J assignments and clone size from that table. Of 80,000 or so clones in the sample, about 86% were seen once. This CDR3 region has 15 residues. V was pared by 0 bases and J by 6 bases, with 2 bases of the junction left unmatched. The germline V gene has CDR1 SGDLS and CDR2 YYNGEE. The receptor was isolated from a human donor in a cohort sampled during active COVID-19. The sequenced sample was peripheral blood. The chain is built from TRBV9 and TRBJ2-2; 10 bases agree with TRBD2. CDR3 region: CASSVEGLASGELFF. The DNA for the CDR3 is TGTGCCAGCAGCGTAGAGGGACTAGCGTCCGGGGAGCTGTTTTTT.